Here is one TCR beta chain with its context. Antigen specificity is unknown. One end of the junction varies from germline; a read error may be responsible. Autoimmune disease history or systemic immunosuppression was exclusionary. These data come from a study of OX40 agonist ivuxolimab in advanced cancers. Study in general: As their treatment, patients were administered ivuxolimab, an agonistic anti-OX40 (CD134) antibody. Study results and limitations: At doses 0.1 to 3.0 mg/kg, CD4+ and CD8+ clones expanded.

The CDR3 consists of 17 residues. Germline-derived CDR1 and CDR2 are MDHEN and SYDVKM. Sequenced by immunoSEQ multiplex PCR; TCRdb stores in-frame clones only, minus some. The table records about 26,000 clones, 85% to 90% of them present only once. This clonotype originated in an adult with an advanced solid tumor such as melanoma, head and neck, liver or kidney cancer. The input for sequencing was CD4+ or CD8+ T cells sorted from blood, taken in a trial of the OX40 agonist ivuxolimab. The chain joins TRBV28 to TRBJ2-3; 10 positions match TRBD1. The DNA of the CDR3 is TGTGCCAGCAGTTTAAATGGGACAGGGGAGATGAACAGATACGCAGTATTT. Translation gives CASSLNGTGEMNRYAVF.